The subject of this entry is one T cell receptor beta chain. TCRdb analysed the RT-PCR reads with MiXCR anew, one entry per CDR3 protein. The sample lists hundreds of thousands of distinct CDR3 sequences; 12% were seen once. This sample was taken from a study of response to subunit inactivated influenza vaccine. J was trimmed by 3 bases and V by 1 base; bases with no gene match: 8. CDR3 length equals 18 residues. Germline V lookup: CDR1 SGHAT, CDR2 FQDESV (reference sequence). The clonotype comes from a man in his fifties who received an inactivated influenza vaccine. The sample here was PBMCs from blood, taken on the day of vaccination. The J gene is TRBJ2-3, the V gene TRBV11-1; 12 bases align to TRBD2. The CDR3 region has the DNA TGTGCCAGCAGCTTAGGCCCTACTAGCGGGAGGCGGACAGATACGCAGTATTTT. Its translation: CASSLGPTSGRRTDTQYF. Using reference TRBV11-1 and TRBJ2-3 for the parts outside the CDR3, the full variable domain is EAEVAQSPRYKITEKSQAVAFWCDPISGHATLYWYRQILGQGPELLVQFQDESVVDDSQLPKDRFSAERLKGVDSTLKIQPAELGDSAMYLCASSLGPTSGRRTDTQYFGPGTRLTVL.